This T cell receptor beta chain was captured in a study of shared clonotypes between healthy human individuals (dated by TCRdb to 2020 to 2022). Looking at the study overall: The cohort included a few men and a couple of women between 18 and 49 years of age. For each donor, CD4 naive and CD4 memory were each run on three plates, CD8 naive on two plates, and CD8 memory on one plate. Libraries were prepared and TCR repertoires were sequenced by different laboratories using diverse techniques, in order to increase sequencing depth and limit assay-specific biases. The study deeply sequenced blood TCR repertoires of several healthy adults to estimate repertoire size and the extent of clonotype sharing between individuals. Each donor's leukapheresis produced roughly between roughly 0.85 and 10 billion PBMCs.

The donors were healthy, HIV-negative adults with no recently reported acute infections or vaccinations. Every donor was a Caucasian adult living in Nashville, Tennessee, USA. CD4+ T cells were enriched by magnetic negative selection, after which naive cells were positively selected on CD45RA and the negative fraction was taken as the memory subset. Blood was collected by leukapheresis, and PBMCs were isolated by Ficoll-Histopaque density gradient centrifugation and then cryopreserved in liquid nitrogen vapor phase. Analytical flow cytometry was used to check the purity and quantity of each magnetically sorted T cell population. From each sorted fraction, genomic DNA was isolated and quantified by UV absorbance on a Nanodrop 2000c. Broad study findings and their caveats: Compared with non-shared clonotypes, clonotypes shared by all four sorted-subset donors had higher generation probabilities. Estimated clonotype richness was generally larger for naive than for memory subsets. Even with the large sequencing depth, rarefaction of the sorted-subset datasets indicated that sequencing was incomplete. Only blood was sampled, and tissue TCR repertoires likely differ from those in blood. Because the study included only a small number of donors, the genetic and exposure-history diversity represented was limited. Pairwise subsampling led to the expectation that sequencing depth would affect the degree of clonotype sharing among donors. Around 5.4% of naive CD4, 3.5% of naive CD8, roughly 2.5% of memory CD4, and about 0.4% of memory CD8 clonotypes were shared across a few donors.

A remark on this clone: The antigen it recognizes is unknown. There are no base qualities to consult, and no much larger clone falls within one base.

TCR CDR3 regions were amplified from genomic DNA by multiplex PCR using the deep immunoSEQ assay. Genomic DNA extracted from each cell subset was distributed evenly over all wells of several immunoSEQ 96-well plates, and each plate served as one replicate. For sorted subsets, roughly 200 ng of genomic DNA, equivalent to 25,000 to 35,000 T cell genomes, went into each replicate PCR. Purified libraries were quantified with a Qubit 3.0 fluorometer, sized on a Bioanalyzer 2100, and re-quantified with the KAPA Library Quantification kit. A separate single-read 150-cycle Illumina NextSeq 550 flow cell was used to sequence each immunoSEQ 96-well plate. In the authors' own workflow: Because only junctional sequences without quality scores were contained in the immunoSEQ output, filtering matching that applied to full-length reads could not be performed. To assign V/J genes and CDR3, sequences were annotated against IMGT germline references using PyIR, a Python wrapper for IgBLAST v1.9. Any read was removed if the V/J assignment was weak (E-value above 1e-6), the CDR3 was missing, or the read contained stop codons, out-of-frame junctions, or ambiguous translated residues. V3J clonotypes were defined by identical inferred V gene, J gene, and CDR3 amino acid sequence. To compute the percentage overlap between repertoires, the number of shared unique clonotypes was divided by the size of the smaller repertoire. Three approaches were used to assess repertoire richness: RTK rarefaction, the Chao1 estimator, and Recon v2.1 estimates of unobserved clonotypes. Generation probabilities were computed with OLGA for all TCRbeta clonotypes obtained by the gDNA method from a handful of donors. TCRdb mirrors the immuneACCESS table, restricted to in-frame sequences. Some clones are absent from its copies; in checked studies, under half trace to an unresolved V gene, and the reason for the others is unknown. V and J calls plus clone size are reproduced from that table; the DNA served to infer D and trimming. For this sample the table gives under 600,000 clones, of which approximately 97% were detected only once. The ten largest make up about 0.06% of the sample.

The germline V gene supplies CDR1 MDHEN and CDR2 SYDVKM. The CDR3 covers 15 residues, taking in both the cysteine and the phenylalanine. Only the CDR3 region is kept as DNA, spanning 45 bases read in frame from base 1. V is pruned by 6 bases and J by 3 bases, leaving 8 bases of the junction without a gene match. The receptor chain draws on TRBV28 and TRBJ1-5; TRBD1 lines up with 7 middle nucleotides. The receptor was derived from a woman in her twenties or thirties in good health. Specimen: naive CD4+ T cells sorted from blood. The sample's cell subset or site, from its label and the paper: CD45RA+ positively selected. The CDR3 region reads CASSQAGGPNQPQHF. The nucleotide sequence is TGTGCCAGCAGCCAAGCAGGGGGACCCAATCAGCCCCAGCATTTT.